Below are 9 T cell receptor beta chains sequenced from a single sample in a study of control samples from healthy donors and cancer patients. Some clones are missing from TCRdb's copy, which holds only in-frame ones; the method was immunoSEQ multiplex PCR. The repertoire holds roughly 130,000 clones, with about 95% as singletons. The sequencing sample was made of blood. These receptors were taken from a man between 25 and 39 years old in good health.

This chain links TRBV9 with TRBJ2-5; weak D call: TRBD1 (6 bases). Germline CDR1 is SGDLS and CDR2 is YYNGEE. This CDR3 comprises 13 residues. V gave up 0 bases and J gave up 9 bases, with 12 bases separating them. The CDR3 region has the DNA TGTGCCAGCAGCGTAGGGGTAGCAGGGGCCCAGTACTTC. Its translation: CASSVGVAGAQYF.

The chain employs TRBV4-1 and TRBJ1-2; no definite D call. The germline V and J ends were trimmed by 4 bases and 6 bases, with 18 bases remaining between them. CDR3 size: 15 residues. The V gene's germline CDR1 is MGHRA and CDR2 YSYEKL. The CDR3 is CASSLDEGVTHGYTF. Here the CDR3 DNA reads TGCGCCAGCAGCCTAGACGAAGGAGTTACTCATGGCTACACCTTC.

This clone was seen just once. This chain uses TRBV5-1 with TRBJ2-2; 9 bases map to TRBD1. V lost 2 bases to trimming and J lost 2 bases; unmatched junction nucleotides: 10. From germline, CDR1 is SGHRS and CDR2 YFSETQ. The CDR3 spans 18 residues. The CDR3 DNA reads TGCGCCAGCAGCTTCCGGACAGGGGCCCTAGTAAACACCGGGGAGCTGTTTTTT. Translation: CASSFRTGALVNTGELFF. Full variable domain (remainder filled in from reference TRBV5-1 and TRBJ2-2): KAGVTQTPRYLIKTRGQQVTLSCSPISGHRSVSWYQQTPGQGLQFLFEYFSETQRNKGNFPGRFSGRQFSNSRSEMNVSTLELGDSALYLCASSFRTGALVNTGELFFGEGSRLTVL.

V usage is TRBV29-1 and J usage is TRBJ1-2; the D gene is possibly TRBD1 (5 bases). The CDR3 has 15 amino acids. V lost 7 bases and J lost 4, with 22 bases in between. CDR1 and CDR2 (germline): SQVTM, ANQGSEA. Written as DNA, the CDR3 is TGCAGCGCCCGGGGCAGTGGGCCTTCGGTCTATGGCTACACCTTC. This codes for CSARGSGPSVYGYTF.

CDR3 sequence: CASSLKNSPLHF. The CDR3 region has the DNA TGTGCCAGCAGTTTGAAGAATTCACCCCTCCACTTT. The V gene is TRBV27, the J gene TRBJ1-6; D ambiguous. The CDR3 contains 12 residues. The V gene's germline CDR1 is MNHEY and CDR2 SMNVEV (reference sequence). V shed 3 bases and J shed 7 bases, with 4 bases lying between them.

The chain couples TRBV24-1 to TRBJ1-3, with D tentatively TRBD1 (6 bases). V lost 2 bases and J 7 bases, leaving 14 bases between the germline ends. Germline lookup yields CDR1 KGHDR and CDR2 SFDVKD. CDR3 length: 15 residues. CDR3 coding DNA: TGTGCCACCAGTGATTCCAGGGGAGGGAGGAACACCATATATTTT. Translated: CATSDSRGGRNTIYF.

This chain links TRBV2 with TRBJ1-5, with 10 positions matching TRBD1. Per the germline V gene, CDR1 is SNHLY and CDR2 is FYNNEI. This CDR3 has 14 amino acids. V lost 5 bases to trimming and J lost 5 bases; unmatched junction nucleotides: 3. The CDR3 DNA reads TGTGCCAGCAGTCCGACAGGGGGCCATCAGCCCCAGCATTTT. Translated: CASSPTGGHQPQHF. Full variable domain (outside the CDR3, taken from reference TRBV2 and TRBJ1-5): EPEVTQTPSHQVTQMGQEVILRCVPISNHLYFYWYRQILGQKVEFLVSFYNNEISEKSEIFDDQFSVERPDGSNFTLKIRSTKLEDSAMYFCASSPTGGHQPQHFGDGTRLSIL.

CDR3 sequence (DNA): TGTGCCAGCAGCTTAGAAATAGCAGGGCAAACTGAAGCTTTCTTT. Amino acid sequence: CASSLEIAGQTEAFF. This rearrangement joins TRBV7-9 to TRBJ1-1, with a possible D match to TRBD1 (5 bases). The CDR3 has 15 amino acids. Per germline, CDR1 SEHNR and CDR2 FQNEAQ (reference sequence). V was clipped by 1 base and J by 5 bases, with 14 bases between them.

Worth noting for this clone: The DNA is left out, because the CDR3 cannot be placed on it with certainty; the CDR3 is given as TCRdb lists it. V is TRBV7-9 and J is TRBJ2-7; the DNA was not used to check the table's D call, TRBD2. Inclusive of both ends, the CDR3 amounts to 12 amino acids. Germline V CDR1 and CDR2: SEHNR, FQNEAQ (reference sequence). The CDR3 loop is CASSFAGGAQDF.